The rows below give T cell receptor beta chains drawn from one sample of a study of blood T cells in healthy people across ages. TCRdb reprocessed the 5' RACE reads via MiXCR and lists one record per CDR3 protein. The data hold about 780,000 distinct CDR3 sequences, with 20% to 30% observed a single time. This same sample was also part of a study on T cells of mothers and their children.

Sample: blood. These receptors were taken from a boy aged 5 to 17 in good health. Each CDR3 is given with its conserved first and last residue. Each record gives: V gene, clone size, J gene, D gene, CDR3 protein, CDR3 DNA. The D gene is left open where the match is weak. Not all rows give a size; the values are once, few, many and, for expanded clones, a class.

TRBV5-1,.,TRBJ2-3,TRBD2,CASSLPSGESDTQYF,TGCGCCAGCAGCTTGCCTAGCGGGGAGTCAGATACGCAGTATTTT
TRBV7-3,.,TRBJ2-1,TRBD2,CASSLTSGRNTYNEQFF,TGTGCCAGCAGCTTAACTAGCGGGCGGAATACCTACAATGAGCAGTTCTTC
TRBV9,.,TRBJ2-7,TRBD1,CASSVEAGGYEQYF,TGTGCCAGCAGCGTAGAGGCAGGGGGCTACGAGCAGTACTTC
TRBV3-1,few,TRBJ2-7,.,CASSQDAFHEQYF,TGTGCCAGCAGCCAAGATGCGTTCCACGAGCAGTACTTC
TRBV7-2,few,TRBJ2-1,.,CASSLDPSSNEQFF,TGTGCCAGCAGCTTAGACCCTAGTTCGAATGAGCAGTTCTTC
TRBV27,.,TRBJ2-1,TRBD2,CASTSGTSGYNEQFF,TGTGCCAGCACCTCCGGGACTAGCGGTTACAATGAGCAGTTCTTC
TRBV5-1,few,TRBJ2-5,TRBD1,CASSLQGVFQETQYF,TGCGCCAGCAGCTTACAGGGGGTCTTCCAAGAGACCCAGTACTTC
TRBV7-9,.,TRBJ1-6,.,CASSPTGTYNSPLHF,TGTGCCAGCAGCCCAACAGGGACCTATAATTCACCCCTCCACTTT
TRBV30,.,TRBJ2-5,TRBD2,CAWSAAPREETQYF,TGTGCCTGGAGTGCGGCCCCGCGGGAGGAGACCCAGTACTTC
TRBV6-5,few,TRBJ2-5,TRBD2,CASSYFGLAGESGETQYF,TGTGCCAGCAGTTACTTCGGACTAGCGGGGGAGTCAGGGGAGACCCAGTACTTC